This is a list of T cell receptor beta chains from one sample in a study of blood T cell repertoires in COVID-19. Generated by immunoSEQ multiplex PCR, the TCRdb table keeps only in-frame clones and is missing some. The sample includes about 250,000 clones, approximately 90% of them seen just once. Input material: PBMCs or T cells enriched from blood (not recorded which). The source of these receptors is a man aged 35-49 years who had recovered from COVID-19. Both conserved end residues are part of each CDR3. Fields, in order: J gene, D gene, clone size, V gene, CDR3 protein, CDR3 DNA. A D gene is named only where the DNA matches it firmly. The size of a clone is reported for some rows only, either as once, few or many, or as a class for expanded clones.

j_gene: TRBJ1-4
d_gene: -
abundance: -
v_gene: TRBV27
CDR3aa: CASKQGNEKLFF
CDR3nt: TGTGCCAGCAAACAGGGCAATGAAAAACTGTTTTTT

j_gene: TRBJ2-1
d_gene: TRBD2
abundance: few
v_gene: TRBV5-1
CDR3aa: CASSLAASGGAEQFF
CDR3nt: TGCGCCAGCAGCTTGGCAGCTAGCGGGGGGGCTGAGCAGTTCTTC

j_gene: TRBJ1-1
d_gene: -
abundance: -
v_gene: TRBV7-8
CDR3aa: CASSLRLTEAFF
CDR3nt: TGTGCCAGCAGCCTCCGACTTACTGAAGCTTTCTTT

j_gene: TRBJ1-1
d_gene: TRBD1
abundance: -
v_gene: TRBV10-3
CDR3aa: CAISEGTGGGKAFF
CDR3nt: TGTGCCATCAGTGAAGGGACAGGGGGTGGCAAAGCTTTCTTT

j_gene: TRBJ2-1
d_gene: -
abundance: -
v_gene: TRBV6-2/TRBV6-3
CDR3aa: CASSKRVFEQFF
CDR3nt: TGTGCCAGCAGCAAGAGAGTGTTTGAGCAGTTCTTC

j_gene: TRBJ2-3
d_gene: -
abundance: -
v_gene: TRBV9
CDR3aa: CASSVWWGPNVQNTQYF
CDR3nt: TGTGCCAGCAGCGTATGGTGGGGGCCGAACGTTCAGAATACGCAGTATTTT

j_gene: TRBJ2-1
d_gene: TRBD2
abundance: once
v_gene: TRBV7-6
CDR3aa: CASSPGTSGGLKYNEQFF
CDR3nt: TGTGCCAGCAGCCCCGGGACTAGCGGGGGGCTGAAGTACAATGAGCAGTTCTTC

j_gene: TRBJ2-1
d_gene: TRBD2
abundance: -
v_gene: TRBV4-2
CDR3aa: CASSQVPGGQKGEQFF
CDR3nt: TGTGCCAGCAGCCAAGTGCCGGGAGGGCAAAAGGGTGAGCAGTTCTTC

j_gene: TRBJ2-1
d_gene: TRBD2
abundance: -
v_gene: TRBV11-2
CDR3aa: CASSLASGYNEQFF
CDR3nt: TGTGCCAGCAGCTTAGCTAGCGGATACAATGAGCAGTTCTTC

j_gene: TRBJ1-3
d_gene: -
abundance: once
v_gene: TRBV30
CDR3aa: CACREDGNTIYF
CDR3nt: TGTGCCTGCAGGGAGGATGGAAACACCATATATTTT

j_gene: TRBJ1-6
d_gene: -
abundance: -
v_gene: TRBV27
CDR3aa: CASSHQGSITPLHF
CDR3nt: TGTGCCAGCAGTCATCAGGGGAGTATTACACCCCTCCACTTT

j_gene: TRBJ2-7
d_gene: TRBD2
abundance: once
v_gene: TRBV30
CDR3aa: CAWSRSGRDEQYF
CDR3nt: TGTGCCTGGAGTCGAAGCGGGAGGGACGAGCAGTACTTC

j_gene: TRBJ1-5
d_gene: TRBD1
abundance: -
v_gene: TRBV2
CDR3aa: CASSEAERGAGGNQPQHF
CDR3nt: TGTGCCAGCAGTGAAGCGGAGCGGGGGGCAGGGGGGAATCAGCCCCAGCATTTT

j_gene: TRBJ1-2
d_gene: TRBD1
abundance: -
v_gene: TRBV28
CDR3aa: CASSLTGESHGYTF
CDR3nt: TGTGCCAGCAGTTTAACAGGGGAATCGCATGGCTACACCTTC

j_gene: TRBJ2-3
d_gene: -
abundance: once
v_gene: TRBV9
CDR3aa: CASSNGVADTQYF
CDR3nt: TGTGCCAGCAGTAACGGGGTGGCAGATACGCAGTATTTT

j_gene: TRBJ2-7
d_gene: -
abundance: few
v_gene: TRBV7-9
CDR3aa: CASSLALGASYEQYF
CDR3nt: TGTGCCAGCAGTTTGGCCTTGGGGGCCTCCTACGAGCAGTACTTC

j_gene: TRBJ1-1
d_gene: -
abundance: once
v_gene: TRBV6-5
CDR3aa: CASRSQERNTEAFF
CDR3nt: TGTGCCAGCAGATCACAGGAGCGGAACACTGAAGCTTTCTTT

j_gene: TRBJ1-3
d_gene: TRBD1
abundance: -
v_gene: TRBV13
CDR3aa: CASSRQMTLRGPGGNTIYF
CDR3nt: TGTGCCAGCAGCCGGCAAATGACTCTTAGGGGGCCGGGTGGAAACACCATATATTTT

j_gene: TRBJ1-4
d_gene: -
abundance: -
v_gene: TRBV9
CDR3aa: CASSVGAADEKLFF
CDR3nt: TGTGCCAGCAGCGTAGGGGCAGCAGATGAAAAACTGTTTTTT

j_gene: TRBJ1-4
d_gene: -
abundance: -
v_gene: TRBV30
CDR3aa: CAWARGGTDEKLFF
CDR3nt: TGTGCCTGGGCCCGGGGCGGGACGGATGAAAAACTGTTTTTT

j_gene: TRBJ2-7
d_gene: -
abundance: -
v_gene: TRBV12-3/TRBV12-4
CDR3aa: CASSGPYEQYF
CDR3nt: TGTGCCAGCAGTGGGCCCTACGAGCAGTACTTC

j_gene: TRBJ1-1
d_gene: TRBD1
abundance: -
v_gene: TRBV12-3/TRBV12-4
CDR3aa: CASSPGTGKAFF
CDR3nt: TGTGCCAGCAGCCCAGGGACAGGGAAAGCTTTCTTT

j_gene: TRBJ1-1
d_gene: TRBD1
abundance: -
v_gene: TRBV9
CDR3aa: CASSVGTGWNTEAFF
CDR3nt: TGTGCCAGCAGCGTTGGGACAGGTTGGAACACTGAAGCTTTCTTT

j_gene: TRBJ1-1
d_gene: -
abundance: -
v_gene: TRBV4-1
CDR3aa: CASSHRSGTSVLEAFF
CDR3nt: TGCGCCAGCAGCCACCGATCCGGGACATCGGTCCTTGAAGCTTTCTTT

j_gene: TRBJ1-1
d_gene: -
abundance: -
v_gene: TRBV5-1
CDR3aa: CASSLGQENTEAFF
CDR3nt: TGCGCCAGCAGCTTGGGACAGGAGAACACTGAAGCTTTCTTT

j_gene: TRBJ2-3
d_gene: -
abundance: -
v_gene: TRBV11-2
CDR3aa: CASSLGGNTQYF
CDR3nt: TGTGCCAGCAGCTTAGGAGGGAATACGCAGTATTTT

j_gene: TRBJ2-1
d_gene: TRBD2
abundance: -
v_gene: TRBV6-4
CDR3aa: CASSLRSGGSYNEQFF
CDR3nt: TGTGCCAGCAGTTTGAGGAGCGGGGGGTCATACAATGAGCAGTTCTTC

j_gene: TRBJ2-7
d_gene: TRBD2
abundance: -
v_gene: TRBV7-2
CDR3aa: CASSSYYGTSIPYEQYF
CDR3nt: TGTGCCAGCAGCTCCTATTACGGGACTAGCATCCCCTACGAGCAGTACTTC

j_gene: TRBJ2-3
d_gene: TRBD2
abundance: -
v_gene: TRBV5-1
CDR3aa: CASSLAGVAGGLLSTDTQYF
CDR3nt: TGCGCCAGCAGCTTGGCCGGGGTAGCGGGGGGCTTGCTTAGCACAGATACGCAGTATTTT

j_gene: TRBJ2-1
d_gene: -
abundance: once
v_gene: TRBV7-9
CDR3aa: CASTRGRGFGQFF
CDR3nt: TGTGCCAGCACCCGGGGTAGAGGTTTCGGGCAGTTCTTC

j_gene: TRBJ1-2
d_gene: -
abundance: few
v_gene: TRBV27
CDR3aa: CASSQTVNYGYTF
CDR3nt: TGTGCCAGCAGTCAAACGGTTAACTATGGCTACACCTTC

j_gene: TRBJ2-2
d_gene: TRBD2
abundance: -
v_gene: TRBV19
CDR3aa: CASSMGLSNTGELFF
CDR3nt: TGTGCCAGTAGTATGGGACTATCGAACACCGGGGAGCTGTTTTTT

j_gene: TRBJ2-4
d_gene: -
abundance: -
v_gene: TRBV20-1
CDR3aa: CSASAPGLNIQYF
CDR3nt: TGCAGTGCTAGTGCCCCAGGGCTTAACATTCAGTACTTC

j_gene: TRBJ2-5
d_gene: -
abundance: -
v_gene: TRBV30
CDR3aa: CAWSVQGAWGTQYF
CDR3nt: TGTGCCTGGAGTGTACAAGGGGCCTGGGGGACCCAGTACTTC

j_gene: TRBJ2-2
d_gene: -
abundance: -
v_gene: TRBV7-6
CDR3aa: CASSLSGTGNTGELFF
CDR3nt: TGTGCCAGCAGCCTTAGTGGGACTGGGAACACCGGGGAGCTGTTTTTT

j_gene: TRBJ1-1
d_gene: -
abundance: -
v_gene: TRBV4-1
CDR3aa: CASSQLDRSNTEAFF
CDR3nt: TGCGCCAGCAGCCAGCTTGACAGATCCAACACTGAAGCTTTCTTT

j_gene: TRBJ2-3
d_gene: TRBD2
abundance: -
v_gene: TRBV10-3
CDR3aa: CAIGTSGEILTDTQYF
CDR3nt: TGTGCCATTGGGACTAGCGGGGAGATACTCACAGATACGCAGTATTTT

j_gene: TRBJ2-7
d_gene: -
abundance: -
v_gene: TRBV15
CDR3aa: CATSLGRGNSYEQYF
CDR3nt: TGTGCCACCAGCTTAGGACGGGGTAATTCCTACGAGCAGTACTTC

j_gene: TRBJ2-1
d_gene: -
abundance: -
v_gene: TRBV16
CDR3aa: CASSQTRPLGGNEQFF
CDR3nt: TGTGCCAGCAGCCAAACCAGGCCCTTGGGGGGCAATGAGCAGTTCTTC

j_gene: TRBJ1-1
d_gene: TRBD1
abundance: -
v_gene: TRBV7-2
CDR3aa: CASSPRDSNTEAFF
CDR3nt: TGTGCCAGCAGCCCAAGGGACAGCAACACTGAAGCTTTCTTT

j_gene: TRBJ2-7
d_gene: -
abundance: -
v_gene: TRBV6-1
CDR3aa: CASSERRDRFSLLTYEQYF
CDR3nt: TGTGCCAGCAGTGAGCGGAGAGACAGGTTCTCGCTCCTTACCTACGAGCAGTACTTC

j_gene: TRBJ2-1
d_gene: -
abundance: -
v_gene: TRBV7-2
CDR3aa: CASSLAGVPYNEQFF
CDR3nt: TGTGCCAGCAGCTTAGCGGGAGTACCCTACAATGAGCAGTTCTTC

j_gene: TRBJ1-1
d_gene: -
abundance: -
v_gene: TRBV7-4
CDR3aa: CASRYRVSAFF
CDR3nt: TGTGCCAGCAGGTACAGGGTCTCGGCTTTCTTT

j_gene: TRBJ2-1
d_gene: TRBD2
abundance: -
v_gene: TRBV9
CDR3aa: CASSVGSQRGAGEQFF
CDR3nt: TGTGCCAGCAGCGTAGGAAGCCAGCGGGGGGCTGGGGAGCAGTTCTTC

j_gene: TRBJ2-3
d_gene: -
abundance: -
v_gene: TRBV3-1/TRBV3-2
CDR3aa: CASSLGRTSTDTQYF
CDR3nt: TGTGCCAGCAGTCTCGGTAGAACCAGCACAGATACGCAGTATTTT

j_gene: TRBJ1-2
d_gene: TRBD1
abundance: -
v_gene: TRBV7-9
CDR3aa: CASSPGGGEGNYGYTF
CDR3nt: TGTGCCAGCAGCCCCGGAGGGGGCGAGGGGAACTATGGCTACACCTTC

j_gene: TRBJ2-7
d_gene: TRBD2
abundance: -
v_gene: TRBV6-5
CDR3aa: CASSYSTGGPYEQYF
CDR3nt: TGTGCCAGCAGTTACTCTACGGGAGGGCCTTACGAGCAGTACTTC

j_gene: TRBJ2-1
d_gene: TRBD2
abundance: -
v_gene: TRBV19
CDR3aa: CASSVTSGLYYNEQFF
CDR3nt: TGTGCCAGTAGTGTGACTAGCGGGCTTTATTACAATGAGCAGTTCTTC

j_gene: TRBJ2-5
d_gene: -
abundance: -
v_gene: TRBV7-2
CDR3aa: CASSRVLETQYF
CDR3nt: TGTGCCAGCAGCCGGGTCCTAGAGACCCAGTACTTC

j_gene: TRBJ1-1
d_gene: TRBD1
abundance: -
v_gene: TRBV10-3
CDR3aa: CAISGGTGGITEAFF
CDR3nt: TGTGCCATCAGCGGGGGGACAGGGGGGATCACTGAAGCTTTCTTT

j_gene: TRBJ1-4
d_gene: -
abundance: -
v_gene: TRBV7-2
CDR3aa: CASSLAGGPDEKLFF
CDR3nt: TGTGCCAGCAGCTTAGCGGGGGGGCCCGATGAAAAACTGTTTTTT

j_gene: TRBJ2-1
d_gene: TRBD2
abundance: -
v_gene: TRBV29-1
CDR3aa: CSVESGLAGSYNEQFF
CDR3nt: TGCAGCGTTGAGAGTGGACTAGCGGGTTCCTACAATGAGCAGTTCTTC

j_gene: TRBJ2-5
d_gene: -
abundance: -
v_gene: TRBV27
CDR3aa: CASRRQSSRRETQYF
CDR3nt: TGTGCCAGCAGACGACAGTCCTCTAGGCGGGAGACCCAGTACTTC

j_gene: TRBJ2-7
d_gene: TRBD2
abundance: -
v_gene: TRBV27
CDR3aa: CASSVLAATRLPYEQYF
CDR3nt: TGTGCCAGCAGTGTACTAGCGGCCACGAGGCTCCCCTACGAGCAGTACTTC

j_gene: TRBJ1-4
d_gene: -
abundance: -
v_gene: TRBV4-3
CDR3aa: CASSQDEDEKLFF
CDR3nt: TGCGCCAGCAGCCAAGATGAGGATGAAAAACTGTTTTTT

j_gene: TRBJ2-1
d_gene: TRBD2
abundance: -
v_gene: TRBV7-2
CDR3aa: CASSWLAGPYNEQFF
CDR3nt: TGTGCCAGCAGCTGGCTAGCGGGGCCGTACAATGAGCAGTTCTTC

j_gene: TRBJ2-3
d_gene: TRBD1
abundance: -
v_gene: TRBV29-1
CDR3aa: CSGAGDRGMDTQYF
CDR3nt: TGCAGCGGGGCGGGGGACAGGGGGATGGATACGCAGTATTTT

j_gene: TRBJ2-5
d_gene: TRBD2
abundance: -
v_gene: TRBV7-2
CDR3aa: CASSDRGLAVGETQYF
CDR3nt: TGTGCCAGCAGCGACCGTGGACTAGCAGTCGGAGAGACCCAGTACTTC

j_gene: TRBJ2-2
d_gene: TRBD1
abundance: -
v_gene: TRBV5-1
CDR3aa: CASSSGQANTGELFF
CDR3nt: TGCGCCAGCAGCTCCGGACAGGCGAACACCGGGGAGCTGTTTTTT